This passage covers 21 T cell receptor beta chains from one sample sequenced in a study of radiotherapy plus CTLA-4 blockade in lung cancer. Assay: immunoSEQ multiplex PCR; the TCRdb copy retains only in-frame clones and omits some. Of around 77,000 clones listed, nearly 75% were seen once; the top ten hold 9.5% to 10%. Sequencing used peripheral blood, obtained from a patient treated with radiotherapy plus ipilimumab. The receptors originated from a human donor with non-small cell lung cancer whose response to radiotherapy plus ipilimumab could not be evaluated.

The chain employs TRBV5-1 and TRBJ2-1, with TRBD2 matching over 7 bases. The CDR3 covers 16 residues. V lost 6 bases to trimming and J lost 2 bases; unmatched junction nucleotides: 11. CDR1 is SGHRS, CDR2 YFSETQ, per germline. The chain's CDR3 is CASILRGSGPYNEQFF. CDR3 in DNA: TGCGCCAGCATCCTCCGGGGTAGCGGGCCCTACAATGAGCAGTTCTTC.

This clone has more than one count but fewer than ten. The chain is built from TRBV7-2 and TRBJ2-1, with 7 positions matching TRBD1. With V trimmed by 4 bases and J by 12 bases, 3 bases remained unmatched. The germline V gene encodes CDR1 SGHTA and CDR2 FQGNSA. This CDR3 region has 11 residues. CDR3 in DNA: TGTGCCAGCAGCTCGGGACAGCGGCAGTTCTTC. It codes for CASSSGQRQFF.

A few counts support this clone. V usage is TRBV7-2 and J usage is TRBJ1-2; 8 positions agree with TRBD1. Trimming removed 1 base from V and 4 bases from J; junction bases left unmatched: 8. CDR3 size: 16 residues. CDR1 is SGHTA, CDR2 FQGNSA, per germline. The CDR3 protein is CASSLESGQGGYGYTF. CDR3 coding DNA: TGTGCCAGCAGCTTAGAGTCCGGACAGGGAGGCTATGGCTACACCTTC.

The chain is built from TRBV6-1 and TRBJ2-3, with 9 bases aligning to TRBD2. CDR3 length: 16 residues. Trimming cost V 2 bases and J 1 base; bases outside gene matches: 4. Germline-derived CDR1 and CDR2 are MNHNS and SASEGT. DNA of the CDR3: TGTGCCAGCAGTGAAACGCCTAGCGGGGGCACAGATACGCAGTATTTT. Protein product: CASSETPSGGTDTQYF.

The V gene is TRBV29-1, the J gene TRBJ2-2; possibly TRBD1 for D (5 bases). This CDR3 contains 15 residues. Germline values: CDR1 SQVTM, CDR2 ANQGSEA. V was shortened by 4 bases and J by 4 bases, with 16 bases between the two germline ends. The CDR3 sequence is CSVGSLQGSTGELFF. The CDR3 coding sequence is TGCAGCGTTGGTAGTTTGCAGGGAAGCACCGGGGAGCTGTTTTTT.

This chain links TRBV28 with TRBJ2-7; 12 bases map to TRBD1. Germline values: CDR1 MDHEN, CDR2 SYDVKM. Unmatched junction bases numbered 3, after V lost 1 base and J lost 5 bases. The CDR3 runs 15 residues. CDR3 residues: CASSLSGTGGNEQYF. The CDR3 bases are TGTGCCAGCAGTTTATCTGGGACAGGGGGCAACGAGCAGTACTTC. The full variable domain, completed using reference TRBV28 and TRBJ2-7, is DVKVTQSSRYLVKRTGEKVFLECVQDMDHENMFWYRQDPGLGLRLIYFSYDVKMKEKGDIPEGYSVSREKKERFSLILESASTNQTSMYLCASSLSGTGGNEQYFGPGTRLTVT.

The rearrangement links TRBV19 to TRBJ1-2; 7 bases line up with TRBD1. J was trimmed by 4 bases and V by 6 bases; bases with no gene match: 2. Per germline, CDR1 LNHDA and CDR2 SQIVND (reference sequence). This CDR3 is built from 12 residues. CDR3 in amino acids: CASRPGGYGYTF. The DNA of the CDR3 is TGTGCCAGTAGGCCAGGGGGCTATGGCTACACCTTC.

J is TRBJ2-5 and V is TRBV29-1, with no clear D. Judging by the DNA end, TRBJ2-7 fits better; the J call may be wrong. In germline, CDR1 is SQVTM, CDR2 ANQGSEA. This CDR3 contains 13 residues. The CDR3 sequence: CSVVGRALHEQYF. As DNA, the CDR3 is TGCAGCGTTGTTGGGCGCGCCCTCCACGAGCAGTACTTC.

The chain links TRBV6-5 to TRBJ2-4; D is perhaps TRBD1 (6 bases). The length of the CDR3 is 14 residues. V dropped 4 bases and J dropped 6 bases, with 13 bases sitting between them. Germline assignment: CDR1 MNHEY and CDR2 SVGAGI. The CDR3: CASSSNRELNIQYF. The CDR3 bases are TGTGCCAGCAGTTCGAACAGGGAACTAAACATTCAGTACTTC.

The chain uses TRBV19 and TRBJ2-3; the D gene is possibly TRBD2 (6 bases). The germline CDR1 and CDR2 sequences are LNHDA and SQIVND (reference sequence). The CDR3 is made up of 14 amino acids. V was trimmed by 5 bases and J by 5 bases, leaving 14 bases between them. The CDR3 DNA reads TGTGCCAGTAGTCCGGGAGTGGGTGTAGATACGCAGTATTTT. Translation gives CASSPGVGVDTQYF.

The CDR3 DNA reads TGTGCCAGCAGCTTCCTAGGACTAAACACAGATACGCAGTATTTT. This gives the protein CASSFLGLNTDTQYF. The rearrangement uses TRBV11-2 and TRBJ2-3; a weak D match, TRBD2 (6 bases). V lost 3 bases and J lost 2, with 12 bases in between. CDR3 length: 15 amino acids. The germline gives CDR1 SGHAT, CDR2 FQNNGV.

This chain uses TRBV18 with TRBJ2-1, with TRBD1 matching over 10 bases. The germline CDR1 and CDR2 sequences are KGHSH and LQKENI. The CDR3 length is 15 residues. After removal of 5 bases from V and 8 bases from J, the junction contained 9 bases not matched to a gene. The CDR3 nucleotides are TGTGCCAGCTCAACATCCTGGACAGGGGGATATGAGCAGTTCTTC. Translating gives CASSTSWTGGYEQFF.

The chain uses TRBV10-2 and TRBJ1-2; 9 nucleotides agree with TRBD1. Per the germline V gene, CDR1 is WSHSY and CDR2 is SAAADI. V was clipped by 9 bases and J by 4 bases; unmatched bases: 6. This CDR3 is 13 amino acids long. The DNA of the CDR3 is TGCGCCAGACAGACAGGGGGACCCTATGGCTACACCTTC. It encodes CARQTGGPYGYTF.

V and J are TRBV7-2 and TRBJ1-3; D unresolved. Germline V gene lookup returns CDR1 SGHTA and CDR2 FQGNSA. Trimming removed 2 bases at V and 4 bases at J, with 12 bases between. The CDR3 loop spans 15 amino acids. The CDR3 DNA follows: TGTGCCAGCAGCTTAAGTGCGGAAGCGGGAAACACCATATATTTT. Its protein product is CASSLSAEAGNTIYF.

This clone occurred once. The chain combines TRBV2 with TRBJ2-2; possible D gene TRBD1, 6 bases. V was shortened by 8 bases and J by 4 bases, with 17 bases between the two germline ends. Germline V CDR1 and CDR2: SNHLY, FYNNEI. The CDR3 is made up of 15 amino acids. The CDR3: CASLKPRGTTGELFF. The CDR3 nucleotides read TGTGCCAGCCTGAAGCCTAGGGGGACCACCGGGGAGCTGTTTTTT.

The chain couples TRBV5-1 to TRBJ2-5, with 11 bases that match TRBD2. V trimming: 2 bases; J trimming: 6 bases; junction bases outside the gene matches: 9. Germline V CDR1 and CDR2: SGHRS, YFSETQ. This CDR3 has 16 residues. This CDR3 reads CASSFEASGRRKTQYF. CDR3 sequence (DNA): TGCGCCAGCAGCTTCGAAGCTAGCGGGAGGAGGAAGACCCAGTACTTC. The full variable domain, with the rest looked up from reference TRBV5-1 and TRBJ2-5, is KAGVTQTPRYLIKTRGQQVTLSCSPISGHRSVSWYQQTPGQGLQFLFEYFSETQRNKGNFPGRFSGRQFSNSRSEMNVSTLELGDSALYLCASSFEASGRRKTQYFGPGTRLLVL.

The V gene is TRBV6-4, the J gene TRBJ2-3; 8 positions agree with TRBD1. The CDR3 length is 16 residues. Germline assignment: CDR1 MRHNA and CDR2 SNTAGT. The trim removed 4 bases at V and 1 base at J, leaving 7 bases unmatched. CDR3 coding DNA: TGTGCCAGCAGTGTATCAGGGGGCGGGGGCACAGATACGCAGTATTTT. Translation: CASSVSGGGGTDTQYF.

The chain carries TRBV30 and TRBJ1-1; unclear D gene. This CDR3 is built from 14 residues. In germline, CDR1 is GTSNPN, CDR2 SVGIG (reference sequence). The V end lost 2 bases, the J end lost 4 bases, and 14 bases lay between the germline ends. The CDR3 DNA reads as TGTGCCTGGAGTAGTCGGGGAGGAAGCACTGAAGCTTTCTTT. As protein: CAWSSRGGSTEAFF. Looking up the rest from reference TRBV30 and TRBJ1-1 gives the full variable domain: SQTIHQWPATLVQPVGSPLSLECTVEGTSNPNLYWYRQAAGRGLQLLFYSVGIGQISSEVPQNLSASRPQDRQFILSSKKLLLSDSGFYLCAWSSRGGSTEAFFGQGTRLTVV.

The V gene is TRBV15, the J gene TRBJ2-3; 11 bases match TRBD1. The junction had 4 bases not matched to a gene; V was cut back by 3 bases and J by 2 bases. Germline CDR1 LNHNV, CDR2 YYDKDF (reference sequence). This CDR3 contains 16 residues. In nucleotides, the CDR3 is TGTGCCACCAGCAGGCGGACAGGGGGCGTCACAGATACGCAGTATTTT. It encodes CATSRRTGGVTDTQYF.

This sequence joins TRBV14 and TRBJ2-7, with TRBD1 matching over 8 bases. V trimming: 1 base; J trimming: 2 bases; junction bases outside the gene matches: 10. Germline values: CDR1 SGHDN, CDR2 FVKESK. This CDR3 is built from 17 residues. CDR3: CASSQVHRGKKTYEQYF. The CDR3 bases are TGTGCCAGCAGCCAAGTCCACAGGGGGAAAAAAACCTACGAGCAGTACTTC.

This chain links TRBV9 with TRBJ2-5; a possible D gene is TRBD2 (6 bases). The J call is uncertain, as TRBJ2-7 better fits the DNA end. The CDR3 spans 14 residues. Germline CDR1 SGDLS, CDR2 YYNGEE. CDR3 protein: CASSPAGLRNEQYF. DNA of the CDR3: TGTGCCAGCAGTCCCGCGGGGCTGAGGAACGAGCAGTACTTC.